The next 24 T cell receptor beta chains were all read from a single sample in a study of T cell repertoires and Cas9 in healthy adults. Sequencing used immunoSEQ multiplex PCR; TCRdb keeps in-frame clones, though not all of them. This table has fewer than 25,000 clones, 75% to 95% appearing once. Sequenced: CD4+ effector T cells (CD127+, CD25-, CD137-, CD154-) from PBMCs; culture status not recorded. These TCRs come from a human donor in good health.

The chain is built from TRBV10-3 and TRBJ2-7; D gene ambiguous. CDR1 is ENHRY, CDR2 SYGVKD, per germline. The CDR3 is made up of 14 amino acids. Trimming cost V 10 bases and J 0 bases, with 16 bases left between them. CDR3 sequence: CATFNADTSYEQYF. CDR3 DNA: TGTGCCACTTTCAACGCCGACACCTCCTACGAGCAGTACTTC.

The chain joins TRBV6-4 to TRBJ1-1, with D possibly TRBD1 on 5 matching bases. CDR3 length equals 14 residues. Trimming pared 6 bases from V and 4 bases from J, leaving 15 bases between. Looked up from germline, CDR1 is MRHNA and CDR2 is SNTAGT. CDR3 in amino acids: CASRDNLRGTEAFF. The CDR3 DNA sequence: TGTGCCAGCAGGGACAACCTCCGTGGCACTGAAGCTTTCTTT.

V usage is TRBV4-1 and J usage is TRBJ1-1, with 9 bases aligning to TRBD1. The trim removed 0 bases at V and 1 base at J, leaving 15 bases unmatched. The CDR3 has 20 residues. Germline loops: CDR1 MGHRA, CDR2 YSYEKL. The CDR3, as DNA: TGCGCCAGCAGCCAAGAGTTGGGACAGGGAAACAGCTGGCGGAACACTGAAGCTTTCTTT. Protein sequence: CASSQELGQGNSWRNTEAFF.

The chain combines TRBV15 with TRBJ2-7; 11 bases are shared with TRBD1. V lost 1 base and J lost 5; bases outside the gene matches: 4. Germline V CDR1 and CDR2: LNHNV, YYDKDF (reference sequence). The length of the CDR3 is 15 residues. Here the CDR3 reads CATSRAGQGGHEQYF. DNA for the CDR3: TGTGCCACCAGCAGAGCGGGACAGGGGGGCCACGAGCAGTACTTC.

The chain recombines TRBV6-4 with TRBJ2-3, with D tentatively TRBD1 (5 bases). The V and J ends lost 4 bases and 1 base respectively, with 6 bases between them. Per germline, CDR1 MRHNA and CDR2 SNTAGT. The CDR3 spans 13 residues. DNA for the CDR3: TGTGCCAGCAGTGGCAGGGGCACAGATACGCAGTATTTT. Translating it yields CASSGRGTDTQYF.

The chain combines TRBV5-5 with TRBJ1-2; no definite D call. The germline V gene has CDR1 SGHKS and CDR2 YYEKEE (reference sequence). The V gene lost 0 bases and the J gene lost 2 bases, with 8 bases spanning the gap. The CDR3 runs 14 residues. CDR3: CASSLDVGNYGYTF. The DNA for the CDR3 is TGTGCCAGCAGCTTGGATGTAGGGAACTATGGCTACACCTTC.

The chain employs TRBV7-2 and TRBJ2-1; 11 nucleotides agree with TRBD2. The J segment lost 9 bases and the V segment lost 5 bases, leaving 12 bases of the junction unmatched. The CDR3 totals 16 residues. CDR1 and CDR2 (germline): SGHTA, FQGNSA. The CDR3, as DNA: TGTGCCAGCAGCCCCTCACTAGCGGGAGTGTATGGTGAGCAGTTCTTC. Translation gives CASSPSLAGVYGEQFF. The entire variable domain, with the rest obtained from reference TRBV7-2 and TRBJ2-1, is as follows: GAGVSQSPSNKVTEKGKDVELRCDPISGHTALYWYRQSLGQGLEFLIYFQGNSAPDKSGLPSDRFSAERTGGSVSTLTIQRTQQEDSAVYLCASSPSLAGVYGEQFFGPGTRLTVL.

J is TRBJ1-5 and V is TRBV19; tentative D call: TRBD1 (5 bases). The CDR3 totals 14 residues. From germline, CDR1 is LNHDA and CDR2 SQIVND (reference sequence). The V end lost 1 base, the J end lost 7 bases, and 11 bases lay between the germline ends. The chain's CDR3 is CASSIGQGGQPQHF. The CDR3 DNA sequence: TGTGCCAGTAGTATAGGCCAGGGCGGACAGCCCCAGCATTTT.

This rearrangement joins TRBV10-3 to TRBJ2-5, with TRBD1 matching over 8 bases. V lost 8 bases, J lost 5 bases, and 10 bases stayed unmatched. This CDR3 comprises 14 residues. CDR1 and CDR2 from the germline V gene are ENHRY and SYGVKD. CDR3 residues: CAIQNQGAMETQYF. The CDR3 bases are TGTGCCATCCAAAACCAGGGGGCCATGGAGACCCAGTACTTC.

The CDR3 DNA is TGTGCCAGCAGTGAAGGGGGGGTTGGGGAGACCCAGTACTTC. Translating gives CASSEGGVGETQYF. The chain couples TRBV6-1 to TRBJ2-5, with D possibly TRBD2 on 6 matching bases. Germline CDR1 and CDR2: MNHNS and SASEGT. The CDR3 sequence is 14 residues long. The V end lost 1 base, the J end lost 5 bases, and 11 bases lay between the germline ends.

The CDR3 loop reads CATSRSGFSYEQYF. For the CDR3, the DNA is TGTGCCACCAGCCGGTCAGGATTTTCCTACGAGCAGTACTTC. The chain joins TRBV15 to TRBJ2-7; D not certain. CDR1 is LNHNV and CDR2 is YYDKDF in the germline V gene (reference sequence). The V and J ends lost 5 bases and 1 base respectively, with 12 bases between them. The CDR3 spans 14 residues. Full variable domain (outside the CDR3, taken from reference TRBV15 and TRBJ2-7): DAMVIQNPRYQVTQFGKPVTLSCSQTLNHNVMYWYQQKSSQAPKLLFHYYDKDFNNEADTPDNFQSRRPNTSFCFLDIRSPGLGDTAMYLCATSRSGFSYEQYFGPGTRLTVT.

This chain connects TRBV27 to TRBJ2-3; D possibly uses TRBD1 or TRBD2 (6 bases each). V dropped 5 bases and J dropped 3 bases, with 18 bases sitting between them. Germline values: CDR1 MNHEY, CDR2 SMNVEV (reference sequence). The CDR3 sequence is 16 residues long. In DNA, the CDR3 is TGTGCCAGCAGTCCCCGCCGACAGGAGGGTACAGATACGCAGTATTTT. Its protein product is CASSPRRQEGTDTQYF.

The chain is built from TRBV6-5 and TRBJ2-7, with D hard to call. CDR1 and CDR2 from the germline V gene are MNHEY and SVGAGI. V gave up 5 bases and J gave up 4 bases, with 9 bases separating them. This CDR3 has 12 residues. In DNA form, the CDR3 reads TGTGCCAGCAGTGAAACTTCGTACGAGCAGTACTTC. It encodes CASSETSYEQYF.

The chain recombines TRBV2 with TRBJ1-2, with a weak D call TRBD1 (5 bases). The CDR3 has 13 amino acids. Germline-derived CDR1 and CDR2 are SNHLY and FYNNEI. The V end lost 3 bases, the J end lost 8 bases, and 13 bases lay between the germline ends. CDR3 residues: CASSEGTTIGYTF. In DNA, the CDR3 is TGTGCCAGCAGTGAGGGGACTACTATCGGCTACACCTTC.

This clone was counted once. The V and J genes are TRBV5-1 and TRBJ2-7; D is possibly TRBD1 (5 bases). Germline CDR1 is SGHRS and CDR2 is YFSETQ. The V gene lost 0 bases and the J gene lost 3 bases, with 10 bases spanning the gap. This CDR3 is 14 amino acids long. This chain's CDR3 is CASSLETGFYEQYF. The CDR3 DNA sequence: TGCGCCAGCAGCTTGGAAACAGGTTTCTACGAGCAGTACTTC.

This sequence joins TRBV15 and TRBJ1-5, with D uncertain. Germline V CDR1 and CDR2: LNHNV, YYDKDF (reference sequence). Trimming shortened V by 0 bases and J by 2 bases, and 5 bases separated the two germline ends. The CDR3 spans 14 residues. CDR3 in DNA: TGTGCCACCAGCAGAGATAGGGGCAATCAGCCCCAGCATTTT. Its protein is CATSRDRGNQPQHF.

The chain carries TRBV28 and TRBJ1-3; TRBD1 is a possible D gene (5 bases). Between the trimmed V and J ends, which lost 10 bases and 0 bases, there was a span of 19 bases. The V gene's germline CDR1 is MDHEN and CDR2 SYDVKM. The CDR3 runs to 16 residues. The CDR3: CAIIPGGLNSGNTIYF. CDR3 sequence (DNA): TGTGCCATCATCCCCGGGGGGTTGAACTCTGGAAACACCATATATTTT. The full variable domain, with the rest looked up from reference TRBV28 and TRBJ1-3, is DVKVTQSSRYLVKRTGEKVFLECVQDMDHENMFWYRQDPGLGLRLIYFSYDVKMKEKGDIPEGYSVSREKKERFSLILESASTNQTSMYLCAIIPGGLNSGNTIYFGEGSWLTVV.

This chain joins TRBV18 and TRBJ1-5; D not resolved. The V gene lost 3 bases and the J gene lost 0 bases, with 9 bases spanning the gap. The V gene's germline CDR1 is KGHSH and CDR2 LQKENI. This CDR3 is 15 amino acids long. CDR3: CASSPLEGSNQPQHF. CDR3 DNA: TGTGCCAGCTCACCCTTGGAAGGTAGCAATCAGCCCCAGCATTTT.

This chain links TRBV28 with TRBJ1-1, with D perhaps matching TRBD1 (5 bases). The ends were cut back, 6 bases at V and 0 bases at J, with 8 bases in the middle. This CDR3 contains 13 residues. The germline V gene encodes CDR1 MDHEN and CDR2 SYDVKM. This chain's CDR3 is CASREGLNTEAFF. The CDR3 DNA follows: TGTGCCAGCAGAGAGGGACTGAACACTGAAGCTTTCTTT.

This clone was observed a single time. The rearrangement joins TRBV10-3 to TRBJ1-2; D uncertain. This CDR3 is 13 amino acids long. Germline CDR1 and CDR2: ENHRY and SYGVKD. The V end lost 6 bases, the J end lost 3 bases, and 11 bases lay between the germline ends. The CDR3 DNA reads TGTGCCATCAGCAACGACGGATACTATGGCTACACCTTC. Translated, it gives CAISNDGYYGYTF.

As for this clone: This sample also contains other DNA sequences that code for the same CDR3. This chain connects TRBV19 to TRBJ2-7; the match to TRBD1 covers 9 bases. CDR3 length equals 13 residues. J was trimmed by 3 bases and V by 6 bases; bases with no gene match: 3. Per germline, CDR1 LNHDA and CDR2 SQIVND (reference sequence). DNA for the CDR3: TGTGCCAGTAGGAAGACAGGGGGCTACGAGCAGTACTTC. The encoded protein is CASRKTGGYEQYF.

This clone was seen more than once but under ten times. The chain is built from TRBV10-1 and TRBJ2-4, with no clear D. V lost 3 bases, J lost 5 bases, and 14 bases lay in between. The CDR3 runs 15 residues. CDR1 and CDR2 from the germline V gene are WNHNN and SYGVQD (reference sequence). The CDR3 loop is CASSDYSLGENIQYF. In nucleotides, the CDR3 is TGCGCCAGCAGTGATTATAGTCTTGGGGAAAACATTCAGTACTTC.

The gene calls are TRBV21-1 and TRBJ2-1. TRBV21-1 is an annotated pseudogene. This CDR3 comprises 13 residues. CDR3 sequence reads: CASSRGHYNEQFF. The CDR3 DNA follows: TGTGCCAGCAGCAGGGGTCACTACAATGAGCAGTTCTTC.

A note on this clone: One end of the junction fails to match germline, which may point to a read error. This same CDR3 is encoded by further DNA sequences in the sample. The gene calls are TRBV11-2 and TRBJ1-2; a weak D match, TRBD1 (5 bases). This CDR3 comprises 13 residues. Germline loops: CDR1 SGHAT, CDR2 FQNNGV. CDR3 sequence reads: CASSLSGFDGYTF. CDR3 sequence (DNA): TGCGCCAGCAGCTTATCAGGGTTCGATGGCTACACCTTC.